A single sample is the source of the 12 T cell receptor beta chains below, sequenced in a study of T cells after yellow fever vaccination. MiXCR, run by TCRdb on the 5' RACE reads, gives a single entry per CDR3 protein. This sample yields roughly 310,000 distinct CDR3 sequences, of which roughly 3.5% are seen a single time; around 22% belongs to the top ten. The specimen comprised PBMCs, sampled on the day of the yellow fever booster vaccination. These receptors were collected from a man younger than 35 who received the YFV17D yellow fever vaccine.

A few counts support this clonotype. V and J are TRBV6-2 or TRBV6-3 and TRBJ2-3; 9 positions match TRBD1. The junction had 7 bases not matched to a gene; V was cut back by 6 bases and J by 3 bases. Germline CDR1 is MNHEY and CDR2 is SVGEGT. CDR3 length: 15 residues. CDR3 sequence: CASSLDRGVTDTQYF. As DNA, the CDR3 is TGTGCCAGCAGCCTGGACAGGGGAGTGACAGATACGCAGTATTTT.

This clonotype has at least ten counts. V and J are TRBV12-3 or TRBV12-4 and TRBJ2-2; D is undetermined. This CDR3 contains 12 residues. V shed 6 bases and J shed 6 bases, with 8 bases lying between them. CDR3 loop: CASSLFPGELFF. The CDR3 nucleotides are TGTGCCAGCAGCCTCTTTCCCGGGGAGCTGTTTTTT.

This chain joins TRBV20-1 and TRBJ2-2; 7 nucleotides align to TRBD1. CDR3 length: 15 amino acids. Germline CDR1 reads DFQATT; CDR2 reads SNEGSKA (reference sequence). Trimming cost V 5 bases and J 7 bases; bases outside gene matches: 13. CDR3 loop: CSARFFTGAGGELFF. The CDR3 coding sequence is TGCAGTGCTCGCTTTTTTACAGGGGCAGGCGGGGAGCTGTTTTTT.

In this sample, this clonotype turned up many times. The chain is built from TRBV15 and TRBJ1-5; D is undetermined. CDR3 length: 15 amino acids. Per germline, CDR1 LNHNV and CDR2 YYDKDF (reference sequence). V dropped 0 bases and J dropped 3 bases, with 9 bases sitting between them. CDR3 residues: CATSRDLQVNQPQHF. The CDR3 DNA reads TGTGCCACCAGCAGAGATTTGCAGGTCAATCAGCCCCAGCATTTT.

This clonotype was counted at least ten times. CDR3: CASSLSTNTDTQYF. The CDR3 DNA reads TGTGCCAGCAGCTTGAGTACTAACACAGATACGCAGTATTTT. V and J are TRBV5-5 and TRBJ2-3; D is uncertain. The ends were cut back, 1 base at V and 2 bases at J, with 8 bases in the middle. The germline V gene has CDR1 SGHKS and CDR2 YYEKEE (reference sequence). The CDR3 runs 14 residues. Complete variable domain (other parts from reference TRBV5-5 and TRBJ2-3): DAGVTQSPTHLIKTRGQQVTLRCSPISGHKSVSWYQQVLGQGPQFIFQYYEKEERGRGNFPDRFSARQFPNYSSELNVNALLLGDSALYLCASSLSTNTDTQYFGPGTRLTVL.

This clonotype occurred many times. CDR3 loop: CSADGQGVGTQYF. CDR3 coding DNA: TGCAGTGCCGACGGGCAGGGGGTCGGGACCCAGTACTTC. The rearrangement joins TRBV20-1 to TRBJ2-5, with 7 bases aligning to TRBD1. V shed 6 bases and J 7 bases; nucleotides not matched to a gene: 11. Germline CDR1 is DFQATT and CDR2 is SNEGSKA (reference sequence). The CDR3 loop spans 13 amino acids.

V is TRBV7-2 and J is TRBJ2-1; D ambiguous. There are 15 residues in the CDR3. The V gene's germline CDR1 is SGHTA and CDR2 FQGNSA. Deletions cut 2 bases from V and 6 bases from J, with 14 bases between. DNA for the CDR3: TGTGCCAGCAGCTTAAGAGGTGGGGTCGGCAATGAGCAGTTCTTC. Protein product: CASSLRGGVGNEQFF.

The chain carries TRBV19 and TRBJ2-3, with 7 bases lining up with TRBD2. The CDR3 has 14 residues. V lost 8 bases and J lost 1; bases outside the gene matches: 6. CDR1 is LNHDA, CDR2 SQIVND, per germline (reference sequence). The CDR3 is CASGVSGGTDTQYF. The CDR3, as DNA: TGTGCCAGTGGGGTAAGCGGGGGCACAGATACGCAGTATTTT.

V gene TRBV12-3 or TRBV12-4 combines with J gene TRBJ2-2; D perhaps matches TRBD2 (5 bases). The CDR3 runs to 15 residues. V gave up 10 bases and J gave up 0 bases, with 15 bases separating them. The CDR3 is CAIKTGVANTGELFF. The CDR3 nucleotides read TGTGCCATTAAAACCGGGGTGGCGAACACCGGGGAGCTGTTTTTT.

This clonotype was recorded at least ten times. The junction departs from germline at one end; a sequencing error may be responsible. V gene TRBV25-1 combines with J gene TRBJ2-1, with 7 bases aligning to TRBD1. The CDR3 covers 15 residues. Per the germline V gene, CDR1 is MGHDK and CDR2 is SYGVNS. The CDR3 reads CATSSGTAIANEQFF. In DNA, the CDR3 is TGTGCCACCAGTTCCGGGACAGCCATTGCCAATGAGCAGTTCTTC.

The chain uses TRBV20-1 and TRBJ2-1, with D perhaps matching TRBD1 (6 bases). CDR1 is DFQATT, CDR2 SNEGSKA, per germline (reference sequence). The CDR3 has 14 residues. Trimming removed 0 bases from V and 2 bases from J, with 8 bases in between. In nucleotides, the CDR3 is TGCAGTGCTAGAGATTACAGGGCCTACAATGAGCAGTTCTTC. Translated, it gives CSARDYRAYNEQFF.

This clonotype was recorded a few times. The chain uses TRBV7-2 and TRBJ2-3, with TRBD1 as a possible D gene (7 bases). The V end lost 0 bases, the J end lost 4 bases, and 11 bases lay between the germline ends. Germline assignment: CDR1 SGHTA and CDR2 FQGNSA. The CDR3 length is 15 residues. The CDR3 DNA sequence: TGTGCCAGCAGCTTAGCTTTCAGGGGGGCAGATACGCAGTATTTT. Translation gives CASSLAFRGADTQYF.